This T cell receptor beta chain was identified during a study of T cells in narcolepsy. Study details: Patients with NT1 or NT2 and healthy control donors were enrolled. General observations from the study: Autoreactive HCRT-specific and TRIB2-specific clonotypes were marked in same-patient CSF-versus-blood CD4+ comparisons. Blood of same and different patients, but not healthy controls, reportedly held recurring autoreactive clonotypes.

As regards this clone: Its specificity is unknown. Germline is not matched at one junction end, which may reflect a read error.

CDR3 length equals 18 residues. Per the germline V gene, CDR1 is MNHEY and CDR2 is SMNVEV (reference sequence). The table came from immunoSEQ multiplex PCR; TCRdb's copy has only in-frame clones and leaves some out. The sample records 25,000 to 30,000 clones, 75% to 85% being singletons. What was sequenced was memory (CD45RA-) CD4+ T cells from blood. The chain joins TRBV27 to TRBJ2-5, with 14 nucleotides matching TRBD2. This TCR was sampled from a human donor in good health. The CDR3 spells CDSSPRLAGGIDGETQYF. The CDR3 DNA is TGTGACAGCAGCCCGCGACTAGCGGGGGGGATCGATGGAGAGACCCAGTACTTC.